The clone carrying this TCR beta chain was counted ten times or more. Its antigen is not identified. This beta chain is a stray sequence in a library constructed for alpha chains; its clone size is not meaningful. This entry is derived from a study of spatial heterogeneity in lung cancer. Germline CDR1 is KGHDR and CDR2 is SFDVKD. Deletions cut 4 bases from V and 0 bases from J, with 15 bases between. CDR3 size: 17 residues. Findings of the study overall: Tumors with more nonsynonymous mutations had more expanded intratumoral alpha and beta TCRs.

The sample's time point: sample taken at primary tumor resection. Unsorted tumor, nontumor lung tissue or cryopreserved PBMC supplied the whole RNA. Each molecule of TCR cDNA was tagged with one unique molecular identifier. Each CDR3 protein is one row after TCRdb ran MiXCR on the 5' RACE reads. The data show 2,000 to 2,500 distinct CDR3 sequences, with more than 20% seen just once and around 25% held by the top ten. The rearrangement joins TRBV24-1 to TRBJ2-1, with D unresolved. The receptor comes from a male donor with early-stage non-small cell lung cancer. The sequencing here drew on lung tumor tissue, taken at surgery. In DNA, the CDR3 is TGTGCCACCAGTGACCCCGACGACACACACTCCTACAATGAGCAGTTCTTC. This sequence encodes CATSDPDDTHSYNEQFF.